One sample yielded the 8 T cell receptor beta chains listed below, sequenced in a study of metastatic and nonmetastatic thyroid tumors. Until they underwent thyroid surgery, no patient had received any treatment. TCRdb reanalyzed the PCR reads via MiXCR. The repertoire consists of about 7,000 clones, with about 32% occurring once and the leading ten covering about an eighth. Sequencing was done on a sample of adjacent normal tissue. These receptors all stem from a female donor with papillary thyroid cancer or a benign thyroid nodule (not recorded which). Some clones in this sample may be carry-over from other donors' samples.

The gene calls are TRBV19 and TRBJ1-1; D gene unclear. The CDR3 contains 11 residues. Germline CDR1 reads LNHDA; CDR2 reads SQIVND (reference sequence). Trimming stripped 3 bases from V and 4 bases from J, with 3 bases between. CDR3 DNA: TGTGCCAGTAGTATGGGCACTGAAGCTTTCTTT. This sequence encodes CASSMGTEAFF.

The chain joins TRBV9 to TRBJ2-2, with D possibly TRBD1 on 8 matching bases. Germline lookup yields CDR1 SGDLS and CDR2 YYNGEE. The CDR3 loop spans 15 amino acids. Trimming pared 6 bases from V and 12 bases from J, leaving 24 bases between. The CDR3 spells CASIASQGEGVKLFF. Here the CDR3 DNA reads TGTGCCAGCATCGCCTCACAGGGGGAGGGCGTGAAGCTGTTTTTT.

This chain uses TRBV28 with TRBJ2-5; maybe TRBD2 (5 bases). CDR3 size: 13 residues. The V end lost 6 bases, the J end lost 1 base, and 9 bases lay between the germline ends. CDR1 is MDHEN and CDR2 is SYDVKM in the germline V gene. This CDR3 is CASSFGGQETQYF. In nucleotides, the CDR3 is TGTGCCAGCAGCTTTGGAGGCCAAGAGACCCAGTACTTC. Full variable domain (rest looked up from reference TRBV28 and TRBJ2-5): DVKVTQSSRYLVKRTGEKVFLECVQDMDHENMFWYRQDPGLGLRLIYFSYDVKMKEKGDIPEGYSVSREKKERFSLILESASTNQTSMYLCASSFGGQETQYFGPGTRLLVL.

By frequency in the sample, this clone is large. The V gene is TRBV6-1, the J gene TRBJ2-7, with TRBD1 identical over 10 bases. There are 14 residues in the CDR3. The ends lost 5 bases at V and 5 bases at J; junction bases unmatched: 6. Germline V lookup: CDR1 MNHNS, CDR2 SASEGT. The CDR3 loop is CASSRDRGNHEQYF. In DNA form, the CDR3 reads TGTGCCAGCAGTCGGGACAGGGGTAACCACGAGCAGTACTTC.

To note about this clone: In this CDR3 the conserved last residue, phenylalanine or tryptophan, is missing, so a read error is likely. The chain combines TRBV5-1 with TRBJ1-1; D is possibly TRBD1 (5 bases). The CDR3 has 13 amino acids. Germline V gene sequence: CDR1 SGHRS, CDR2 YFSETQ. Trimming took off 2 bases at V and 4 bases at J, with 9 bases between the two ends. CDR3: CASSFSGITEAFS. The DNA for the CDR3 is TGCGCCAGCAGCTTTTCAGGGATCACTGAAGCTTTCTCC.

By share of the sample, this clone is medium-sized. The rearrangement joins TRBV11-2 to TRBJ1-2; 8 nucleotides match TRBD1. Germline-derived CDR1 and CDR2 are SGHAT and FQNNGV. The ends lost 3 bases at V and 8 bases at J; junction bases unmatched: 8. The CDR3 is 14 residues long. CDR3 in amino acids: CASSFSGGLDGYTF. The DNA for the CDR3 is TGTGCCAGCAGCTTTTCAGGGGGCTTGGACGGCTACACCTTC.

This clone was seen only a few times. Germline and junction disagree at one end, which may indicate a read error. This chain connects TRBV6-2 or TRBV6-3 to TRBJ2-7; 10 bases are shared with TRBD2. The germline V gene has CDR1 MNHEY and CDR2 SVGEGT. This CDR3 region has 18 residues. The CDR3 DNA reads as TGTGCCAGCAGTTCCCTCCGGTTTAGCGGGGGGCAATCCCACGAACAGTACTTC. Protein sequence: CASSSLRFSGGQSHEQYF.

This clone was seen a handful of times. V usage is TRBV19 and J usage is TRBJ2-7, with TRBD2 matching 8 bases. This CDR3 region has 15 residues. Germline trimming cut 9 bases from V and 2 bases from J; bases unmatched to any gene: 12. Germline values: CDR1 LNHDA, CDR2 SQIVND (reference sequence). For the CDR3, the DNA is TGTGCCAGACCCTCCAGCGGGAGTATCCCCTACGAGCAGTACTTC. Residues: CARPSSGSIPYEQYF.